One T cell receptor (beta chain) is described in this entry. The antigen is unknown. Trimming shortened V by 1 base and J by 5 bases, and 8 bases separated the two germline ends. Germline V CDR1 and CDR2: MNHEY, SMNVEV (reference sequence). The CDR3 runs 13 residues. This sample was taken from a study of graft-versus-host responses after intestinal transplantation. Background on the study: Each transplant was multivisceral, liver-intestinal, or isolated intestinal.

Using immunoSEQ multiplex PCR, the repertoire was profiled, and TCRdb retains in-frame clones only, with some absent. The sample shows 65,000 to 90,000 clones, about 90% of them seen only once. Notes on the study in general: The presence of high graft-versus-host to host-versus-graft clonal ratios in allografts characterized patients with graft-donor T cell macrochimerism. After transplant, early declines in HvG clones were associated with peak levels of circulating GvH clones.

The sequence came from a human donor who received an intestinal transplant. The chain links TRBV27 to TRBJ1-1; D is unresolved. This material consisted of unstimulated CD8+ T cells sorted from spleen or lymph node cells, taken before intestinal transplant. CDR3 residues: CASSLFGDTEAFF. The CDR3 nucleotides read TGTGCCAGCAGTTTATTCGGGGATACTGAAGCTTTCTTT.